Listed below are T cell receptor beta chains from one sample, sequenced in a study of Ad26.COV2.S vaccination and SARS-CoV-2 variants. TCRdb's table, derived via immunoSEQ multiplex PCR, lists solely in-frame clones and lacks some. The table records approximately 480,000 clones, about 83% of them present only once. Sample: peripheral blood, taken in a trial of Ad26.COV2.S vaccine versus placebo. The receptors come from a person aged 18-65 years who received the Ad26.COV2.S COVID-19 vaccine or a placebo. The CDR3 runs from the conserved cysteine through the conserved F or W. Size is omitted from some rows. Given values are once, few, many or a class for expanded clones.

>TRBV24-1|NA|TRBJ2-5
CATSQGKETQYF
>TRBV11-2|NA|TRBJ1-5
CASSLGTSSNQPQHF
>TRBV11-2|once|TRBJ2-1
CASSWGTRINEQFF
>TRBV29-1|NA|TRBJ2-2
CSVAGGPNTGELFF
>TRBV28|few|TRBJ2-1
CAILKDQGGEQFF
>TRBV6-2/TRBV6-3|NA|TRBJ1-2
CASSWGVAYGYTF
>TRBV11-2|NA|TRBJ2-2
CASSLGRREFAGELFF
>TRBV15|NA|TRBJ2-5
CATSIAETQYF
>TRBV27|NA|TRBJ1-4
CASSSGTGLEKLFF
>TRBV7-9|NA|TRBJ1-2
CASGHSGTTHYGYTF
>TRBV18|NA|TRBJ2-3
CASSPVAGGRTDTQYF
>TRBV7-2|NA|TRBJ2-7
CASSLEAGSSYEQYF
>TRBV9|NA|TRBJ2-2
CASSVPRNSGENTGELFF
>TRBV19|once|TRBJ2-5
CASLGLAGPTPQTQYF
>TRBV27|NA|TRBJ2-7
CASSLLGVPDEQYF
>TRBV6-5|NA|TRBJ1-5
CASSLGGGGSQPQHF
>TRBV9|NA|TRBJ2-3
CASSVAIHGVGDYTQYF
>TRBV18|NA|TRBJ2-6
CASSPRSGSGANVLTF
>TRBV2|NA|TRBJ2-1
CASSPRGGGLNEQFF
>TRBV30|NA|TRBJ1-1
CAWSWGAANTEAFF
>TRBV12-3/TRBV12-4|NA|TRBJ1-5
CASSPLGVQPQHF
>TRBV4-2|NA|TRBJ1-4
CASSQDSLGKLFF
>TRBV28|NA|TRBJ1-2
CASSSLPITNYGYTF
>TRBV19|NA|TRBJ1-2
CASSGVLGTAYGYTF
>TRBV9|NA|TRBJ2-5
CASSPSGGGQETQYF
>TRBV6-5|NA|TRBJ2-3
CASSSTSVRADTQYF
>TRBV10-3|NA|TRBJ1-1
CAISESQGHGTEAFF
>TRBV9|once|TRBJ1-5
CASSVASSSDQPQHF
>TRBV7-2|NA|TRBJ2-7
CASSLEELSYEQYF
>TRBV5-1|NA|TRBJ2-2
CASSLDGGNTGELFF
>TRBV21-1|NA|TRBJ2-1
CASSTLWDEQFF
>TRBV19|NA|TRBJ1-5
CATTNRVNQPQHF
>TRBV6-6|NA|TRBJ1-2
CASSPPTGVDYGYTF
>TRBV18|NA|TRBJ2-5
CASSPLGETQYF
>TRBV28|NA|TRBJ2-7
CASMGTGSAYEQYF
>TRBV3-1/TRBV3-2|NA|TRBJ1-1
CASSPPKLRTEAFF
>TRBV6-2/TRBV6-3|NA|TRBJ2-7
CASSYSRLAGVDSYEQYF